The 26 T cell receptor beta chains reported below all come from one sample, sequenced in a study of technical replicates of blood from a handful of donors. Assay: immunoSEQ multiplex PCR; the TCRdb copy retains only in-frame clones and omits some. Among approximately 70,000 clones listed, around 97% were seen once. The sequencing sample was made of T cells isolated from PBMCs. Receptor source: a human donor in good health.

The chain recombines TRBV10-1 with TRBJ2-1; 11 bases are a match to TRBD2. The CDR3 is made up of 16 amino acids. V was clipped by 5 bases and J by 9 bases; unmatched bases: 12. Germline-derived CDR1 and CDR2 are WNHNN and SYGVQD (reference sequence). The CDR3 DNA reads as TGCGCCAGCAGTAAGGGACTAGCGGCAAAGATGGGTGAGCAGTTCTTC. Translating gives CASSKGLAAKMGEQFF.

This clone was counted once. The chain couples TRBV4-2 to TRBJ2-3; 8 bases agree with TRBD2. The trim removed 8 bases at V and 4 bases at J, leaving 11 bases unmatched. The CDR3 spans 15 residues. CDR1 and CDR2 (germline): LGHNA, YNFKEQ. CDR3 nucleotide sequence: TGTGCCAGCTGTAAAGCGGGAGTTATCGCAGATACGCAGTATTTT. Its protein is CASCKAGVIADTQYF.

This chain links TRBV4-1 with TRBJ2-2; D might be TRBD1 (5 bases). The ends were cut back, 3 bases at V and 5 bases at J, with 13 bases in the middle. The germline V gene has CDR1 MGHRA and CDR2 YSYEKL. This CDR3 contains 15 residues. CDR3 amino acids: CASSHEQVTTGELFF. CDR3 DNA sequence: TGCGCCAGCAGCCATGAACAGGTCACTACCGGGGAGCTGTTTTTT.

V usage is TRBV20-1 and J usage is TRBJ2-7; TRBD1 might be the D (5 bases). Trimming removed 6 bases at V and 6 bases at J, with 12 bases between. The CDR3 spans 11 residues. Per germline, CDR1 DFQATT and CDR2 SNEGSKA (reference sequence). CDR3 in DNA: TGCAGTGCCCCCCAGGGCCGCGAGCAGTACTTC. Its protein product is CSAPQGREQYF.

The J gene is TRBJ2-7, the V gene TRBV6-1; D is perhaps TRBD1 (6 bases). V dropped 2 bases and J dropped 1 base, with 15 bases sitting between them. This CDR3 spans 16 amino acids. Looked up from germline, CDR1 is MNHNS and CDR2 is SASEGT. The CDR3 DNA sequence: TGTGCCAGCAGTGAATTCCACGGGACATCTTCCTACGAGCAGTACTTC. Translating it yields CASSEFHGTSSYEQYF.

This chain links TRBV7-9 with TRBJ2-5; no clear D. CDR3 length: 16 residues. V lost 6 bases and J lost 0, with 17 bases in between. Germline CDR1 SEHNR, CDR2 FQNEAQ (reference sequence). As DNA, the CDR3 is TGTGCCAGCAGTTATTCCGGGTCCCACCACCAAGAGACCCAGTACTTC. This translates into CASSYSGSHHQETQYF.

This clone was picked up one time. The rearrangement joins TRBV10-1 to TRBJ2-7, with 8 bases matching TRBD1. CDR3 length: 15 amino acids. The germline CDR1 and CDR2 sequences are WNHNN and SYGVQD (reference sequence). Trimming at V came to 6 bases and at J to 3 bases, leaving 10 bases not matched to a gene. Here the CDR3 DNA reads TGCGCCAGCAGCGCTAACCGGGACAGGAACTACGAGCAGTACTTC. It specifies CASSANRDRNYEQYF.

The chain is built from TRBV30 and TRBJ2-7, with D possibly matching TRBD1 (7 bases). This CDR3 is 16 amino acids long. V lost 3 bases to trimming and J lost 0 bases, with 18 bases between them. Germline CDR1 and CDR2: GTSNPN and SVGIG (reference sequence). CDR3 bases: TGTGCCTGGAGACGTATTAGACAGGGAGGCTCCTACGAGCAGTACTTC. Amino acids: CAWRRIRQGGSYEQYF. The full variable domain, completed using reference TRBV30 and TRBJ2-7, is SQTIHQWPATLVQPVGSPLSLECTVEGTSNPNLYWYRQAAGRGLQLLFYSVGIGQISSEVPQNLSASRPQDRQFILSSKKLLLSDSGFYLCAWRRIRQGGSYEQYFGPGTRLTVT.

The CDR3 DNA follows: TGCAGCGTTGCGCGGGGGTACAGAGATACGCAGTATTTT. It is translated as CSVARGYRDTQYF. V is TRBV29-1 and J is TRBJ2-3, with 7 bases identical to TRBD2. The CDR3 is 13 residues long. Germline CDR1 is SQVTM and CDR2 is ANQGSEA. J lost 5 bases, V lost 4 bases, and 6 bases had no gene match.

V gene TRBV5-4 combines with J gene TRBJ2-3, with 7 bases matching TRBD2. Germline lookup yields CDR1 SGHNT and CDR2 YYREEE (reference sequence). V lost 0 bases and J lost 4; bases outside the gene matches: 2. There are 14 residues in the CDR3. CDR3 amino acids: CASSLGGRSDTQYF. In nucleotides, the CDR3 is TGTGCCAGCAGCTTGGGCGGGAGATCAGATACGCAGTATTTT.

This clone came up once. The chain links TRBV5-4 to TRBJ2-5; D remains ambiguous. CDR1 and CDR2 (germline): SGHNT, YYREEE (reference sequence). V lost 0 bases and J 5 bases, leaving 8 bases between the germline ends. The CDR3 spans 13 residues. CDR3 bases: TGTGCCAGCAGCTTGGAAGCTAGGGAGACCCAGTACTTC. It is translated as CASSLEARETQYF.

CDR3 DNA: TGTGCCAGCAGTTACTCTAAGCAGGAGGGCCTGGGCGAGCAGTACTTC. It yields the protein CASSYSKQEGLGEQYF. The genes are TRBV6-5 and TRBJ2-7, with D possibly matching TRBD2 (6 bases). With 0 bases removed from V and 6 bases from J, the gap between germline ends came to 18 bases. The CDR3 spans 16 residues. Germline V lookup: CDR1 MNHEY, CDR2 SVGAGI.

The rearrangement uses TRBV19 and TRBJ2-1; D ambiguous. CDR1 LNHDA and CDR2 SQIVND come from the germline V gene (reference sequence). The CDR3 is 15 amino acids. V lost 6 bases and J lost 9, with 21 bases in between. CDR3 DNA: TGTGCCAGTAGGGTTAGCTCCTCATCCGGCGCTGAGCAGTTCTTC. This codes for CASRVSSSSGAEQFF.

This chain links TRBV19 with TRBJ2-1, with D tentatively TRBD1 (6 bases). Trimming left V 2 bases short and J 0 bases short, with 11 bases between. Germline values: CDR1 LNHDA, CDR2 SQIVND (reference sequence). The CDR3 loop spans 16 amino acids. CDR3 amino acids: CASSIITDSSYNEQFF. The CDR3 DNA reads as TGTGCCAGTAGTATAATTACGGACAGCTCCTACAATGAGCAGTTCTTC. Using reference TRBV19 and TRBJ2-1 for the parts outside the CDR3, the full variable domain is DGGITQSPKYLFRKEGQNVTLSCEQNLNHDAMYWYRQDPGQGLRLIYYSQIVNDFQKGDIAEGYSVSREKKESFPLTVTSAQKNPTAFYLCASSIITDSSYNEQFFGPGTRLTVL.

The gene calls are TRBV2 and TRBJ1-1; a possible D gene is TRBD1 (6 bases). V was cut by 8 bases and J by 2 bases, with 15 bases left in between. This CDR3 has 14 amino acids. Germline V lookup: CDR1 SNHLY, CDR2 FYNNEI. CDR3 nucleotides: TGTGCCAGCCTCCAGGGGACACACAACACTGAAGCTTTCTTT. It codes for CASLQGTHNTEAFF.

The rearrangement links TRBV5-1 to TRBJ2-2; 8 nucleotides align to TRBD2. CDR3 length equals 16 residues. V trimming: 4 bases; J trimming: 1 base; junction bases outside the gene matches: 6. Germline loops: CDR1 SGHRS, CDR2 YFSETQ. For the CDR3, the DNA is TGCGCCAGCAGCATGGGACTAGTCCGGAACACCGGGGAGCTGTTTTTT. Its protein product is CASSMGLVRNTGELFF.

The chain joins TRBV2 to TRBJ1-5; D remains ambiguous. The V and J ends lost 8 bases and 8 bases respectively, with 19 bases between them. The CDR3 has 14 amino acids. In germline, CDR1 is SNHLY, CDR2 FYNNEI. DNA for the CDR3: TGTGCCAGCTCTGCCCGAGCAGGTTTTGAGCCCCAGCATTTT. It yields the protein CASSARAGFEPQHF.

This clone was seen a single time. The J gene is TRBJ2-5, the V gene TRBV5-1; D gene ambiguous. The germline V and J ends were trimmed by 8 bases and 1 base, with 12 bases remaining between them. Germline assignment: CDR1 SGHRS and CDR2 YFSETQ. This CDR3 contains 13 residues. The CDR3 reads CASAQTPQETQYF. The CDR3 region has the DNA TGCGCCAGTGCACAAACCCCCCAAGAGACCCAGTACTTC.

The chain is built from TRBV11-2 and TRBJ2-7; 15 bases map to TRBD2. The germline CDR1 and CDR2 sequences are SGHAT and FQNNGV. The trim removed 0 bases at V and 5 bases at J, leaving 11 bases unmatched. The CDR3 totals 19 residues. The CDR3 sequence: CASSLEWGLAGGGVHEQYF. DNA for the CDR3: TGTGCCAGCAGCTTAGAGTGGGGACTAGCGGGGGGTGGCGTCCACGAGCAGTACTTC.

J is TRBJ2-2 and V is TRBV28; 9 bases are shared with TRBD2. The CDR3 totals 15 residues. From germline, CDR1 is MDHEN and CDR2 SYDVKM. After removal of 5 bases from V and 0 bases from J, the junction contained 1 base not matched to a gene. The CDR3 spells CASSRLAANTGELFF. The CDR3 nucleotides are TGTGCCAGCAGTCGACTAGCGGCGAACACCGGGGAGCTGTTTTTT.

This clone was found once. V and J are TRBV6-5 and TRBJ1-3; D gene unclear. Germline V lookup: CDR1 MNHEY, CDR2 SVGAGI. This CDR3 region has 15 residues. The V end lost 2 bases, the J end lost 1 base, and 9 bases lay between the germline ends. In nucleotides, the CDR3 is TGTGCCAGCAGTTACGGGAGTCTATCTGGAAACACCATATATTTT. Protein product: CASSYGSLSGNTIYF.

This sequence joins TRBV28 and TRBJ2-7; TRBD1 agrees at 8 bases. Germline CDR1 reads MDHEN; CDR2 reads SYDVKM. The ends lost 6 bases at V and 0 bases at J; junction bases unmatched: 4. This CDR3 comprises 14 residues. In DNA, the CDR3 is TGTGCCAGCAGGACCCAGGGGGCCTCCTACGAGCAGTACTTC. Translating it yields CASRTQGASYEQYF.

CDR3 in amino acids: CASQDRQSNGYTF. The CDR3 DNA sequence: TGTGCCAGCCAAGACAGGCAGAGTAATGGCTACACCTTC. This chain links TRBV19 with TRBJ1-2; the D gene is possibly TRBD1 (6 bases). This CDR3 comprises 13 residues. The V end lost 9 bases, the J end lost 6 bases, and 17 bases lay between the germline ends. The germline gives CDR1 LNHDA, CDR2 SQIVND (reference sequence).

The chain uses TRBV27 and TRBJ2-2; 12 nucleotides agree with TRBD1. The germline gives CDR1 MNHEY, CDR2 SMNVEV (reference sequence). The CDR3 is made up of 17 amino acids. Losses at the gene ends were 5 bases for V and 3 bases for J; bases not matched to a gene: 7. The CDR3, as DNA: TGTGCCAGCAGTGGGACCGGGACAGGGGGCCACACCGGGGAGCTGTTTTTT. Its protein product is CASSGTGTGGHTGELFF.

The genes are TRBV9 and TRBJ2-1; no definite D call. V gave up 0 bases and J gave up 7 bases, with 11 bases separating them. Germline loops: CDR1 SGDLS, CDR2 YYNGEE. The CDR3 totals 14 residues. The CDR3 DNA is TGTGCCAGCAGCGTAGAGGCTAGTATTAATGAGCAGTTCTTC. It specifies CASSVEASINEQFF.

The chain uses TRBV7-6 and TRBJ2-7, with D maybe TRBD2 (5 bases). Trimming took off 2 bases at V and 5 bases at J, with 13 bases between the two ends. Germline lookup yields CDR1 SGHVS and CDR2 FNYEAQ. This CDR3 region has 14 residues. CDR3 loop: CASSLTREGHEQYF. For the CDR3, the DNA is TGTGCCAGCAGCTTAACTCGGGAAGGGCACGAGCAGTACTTC.